This is a list of T cell receptor beta chains from one sample in a study of shared clonotypes between healthy human individuals. Using immunoSEQ multiplex PCR, the repertoire was profiled, and TCRdb retains in-frame clones only, with some absent. The sample contains 550,000 to 800,000 clones, 90% of which appear only once. The specimen was memory CD8+ T cells from PBMCs. Receptors were obtained from a man aged 18 to 29 in good health. Some clones in this sample may be carry-over from other donors' samples. The CDR3 runs from the conserved cysteine through the conserved F or W. A D gene is named only where the DNA matches it firmly. Size tells how often a clone was seen (once, few, many) or the class of an expanded clone, and some rows leave it out.

clone_size	v_call	j_call	d_call	cdr3_aa	cdr3_nt
NA	TRBV27	TRBJ2-7	TRBD2	CASSLINSGNSYEQYF	TGTGCCAGCAGTTTAATTAATAGCGGGAACTCCTACGAGCAGTACTTC
NA	TRBV4-3	TRBJ2-7	TRBD2	CASSQDSGGFYEQYF	TGCGCCAGCAGCCAAGATAGCGGGGGATTCTACGAGCAGTACTTC
NA	TRBV27	TRBJ1-1	NA	CASSGSKAGGNPEAFF	TGTGCCAGCAGTGGATCGAAGGCCGGTGGGAACCCTGAAGCTTTCTTT
once	TRBV19	TRBJ2-3	NA	CASSNRDSTDTQYF	TGTGCCAGTAGTAATCGGGACAGCACAGATACGCAGTATTTT
NA	TRBV4-1	TRBJ1-2	TRBD1	CASSQVQGADPNYGYTF	TGCGCCAGCAGCCAAGTCCAGGGGGCCGACCCGAACTATGGCTACACCTTC
NA	TRBV11-1	TRBJ2-5	NA	CASSLPGLRAAETQYF	TGTGCCAGCAGCTTACCGGGACTTAGGGCGGCAGAGACCCAGTACTTC
NA	TRBV5-1	TRBJ2-7	TRBD2	CASSLETGLASEQYF	TGCGCCAGCAGCTTGGAAACGGGACTAGCCTCCGAGCAGTACTTC
NA	TRBV27	TRBJ1-1	TRBD1	CASSLTGTDTEAFF	TGTGCCAGCAGTCTGACAGGGACCGACACTGAAGCTTTCTTT
NA	TRBV4-1	TRBJ2-3	NA	CASSQWATDTQYF	TGCGCCAGCAGCCAATGGGCGACAGATACGCAGTATTTT
NA	TRBV30	TRBJ1-1	TRBD1	CAWRGDSMNTEAFF	TGTGCCTGGAGGGGGGACAGCATGAACACTGAAGCTTTCTTT
NA	TRBV5-6	TRBJ2-5	TRBD1	CASSFRQGQETQYF	TGTGCCAGCAGCTTTCGACAGGGCCAAGAGACCCAGTACTTC
few	TRBV6-5	TRBJ2-7	TRBD1	CASRPGTVSYEQYF	TGTGCCAGCAGGCCCGGGACAGTCTCCTACGAGCAGTACTTC
NA	TRBV25-1	TRBJ2-3	TRBD1	CASSSDRVDTQYF	TGTGCCAGCAGTTCTGACAGGGTAGATACGCAGTATTTT
NA	TRBV4-1	TRBJ2-2	TRBD1	CASSPTLDRGRDTGELFF	TGCGCCAGCAGCCCCACCCTCGACAGGGGGCGGGACACCGGGGAGCTGTTTTTT
NA	TRBV28	TRBJ1-3	NA	CASSFGVTIYF	TGTGCCAGCAGTTTTGGGGTCACCATATATTTT
NA	TRBV19	TRBJ2-2	NA	CASSIVQGLTGELFF	TGTGCCAGTAGTATAGTTCAGGGGTTGACCGGGGAGCTGTTTTTT
NA	TRBV7-9	TRBJ2-3	NA	CASSLALNTDTQYF	TGTGCCAGCAGCTTAGCGCTGAACACAGATACGCAGTATTTT
NA	TRBV28	TRBJ2-3	NA	CASSLSGRGTDTQYF	TGTGCCAGCAGTTTATCGGGCAGGGGCACAGATACGCAGTATTTT
NA	TRBV27	TRBJ2-2	NA	CASRALTGVNTGELFF	TGTGCCAGCAGGGCCCTGACAGGAGTTAACACCGGGGAGCTGTTTTTT
NA	TRBV27	TRBJ2-7	TRBD2	CASSLREGYEQYF	TGTGCCAGCAGTTTGAGGGAGGGCTACGAGCAGTACTTC